The table lists the clone carrying this TCR beta chain with a few counts. The CDR3 loop spans 15 amino acids. The germline V gene has CDR1 LGHDT and CDR2 YNNKEL (reference sequence). V was trimmed by 4 bases and J by 0 bases, leaving 10 bases between them. This sample stems from a study of blood T cell repertoires in COVID-19. Background on the study: Sites in the United States, Italy and Spain provided acute and convalescent COVID-19 samples.

Profiled with immunoSEQ multiplex PCR; TCRdb holds only in-frame clones, not every one. Of under 300,000 clones in the sample, roughly 80% were seen once. Sequencing was performed on peripheral blood. The J gene is TRBJ1-3, the V gene TRBV3-1 (or the pseudogene TRBV3-2); tentative D call: TRBD1 (6 bases). This clonotype was sampled from a woman in her thirties or forties with active or convalescent COVID-19. Here the CDR3 DNA reads TGTGCCAGCAGCCCCCGGACAGTCTCTGGAAACACCATATATTTT. It is translated as CASSPRTVSGNTIYF.